The entry below gives a single TCR beta chain sequence along with its context. The data originate from a study of blood T cell repertoires in COVID-19. Across the study: Acute and convalescent COVID-19 samples came from the United States, Italy and Spain. T cells, B-cell-depleted T cells, or PBMCs supplied cDNA or gDNA.

Authors' data handling: Cell counts per sample came from amplifying reference gene primers. Using immunoSEQ multiplex PCR, the repertoire was profiled, and TCRdb retains in-frame clones only, with some absent. That table supplies the V and J calls and clone size; D and trimming were determined from the DNA. The sample records 110,000 to 150,000 clones, around 89% being singletons. This CDR3 is 16 amino acids long. V gave up 4 bases and J gave up 0 bases; unmatched junction bases: 4. Per the germline V gene, CDR1 is LNHDA and CDR2 is SQIVND (reference sequence). This clonotype originated in a man in his sixties with active or convalescent COVID-19. The chain couples TRBV19 to TRBJ2-3, with 10 nucleotides matching TRBD2. Sequences were obtained from peripheral blood. CDR3: CASSRKGLASTDTQYF. CDR3 DNA: TGTGCCAGTAGTAGAAAGGGACTAGCGAGCACAGATACGCAGTATTTT.